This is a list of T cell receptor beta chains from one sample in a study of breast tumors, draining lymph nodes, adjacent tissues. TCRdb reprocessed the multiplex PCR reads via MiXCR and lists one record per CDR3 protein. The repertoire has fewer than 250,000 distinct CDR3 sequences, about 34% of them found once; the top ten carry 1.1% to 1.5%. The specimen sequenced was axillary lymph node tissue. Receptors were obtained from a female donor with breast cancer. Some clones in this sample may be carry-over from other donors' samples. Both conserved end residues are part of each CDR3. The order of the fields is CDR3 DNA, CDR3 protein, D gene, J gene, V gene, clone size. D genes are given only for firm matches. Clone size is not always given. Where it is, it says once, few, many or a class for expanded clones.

TGTGCCAGCAGCTTAAGTCCCCCTAGCGGGGGCTTCAATGAGCAGTTCTTC	CASSLSPPSGGFNEQFF	TRBD2	TRBJ2-1	TRBV11-1	many
TGTGCCAGCGGACCGGCGGGTGCGGGAGAAGAGACCCAGTACTTC	CASGPAGAGEETQYF	TRBD2	TRBJ2-5	TRBV6-1	few
TGTGCCACCAGTGATCGGCGGGAGGTTGAGACCCAGTACTTC	CATSDRREVETQYF	TRBD2	TRBJ2-5	TRBV24-1	-
TGTGCCAGCAGTCCCCCCCAGGGGAAGCGGAGGGGCCATGAGCAGTTCTTC	CASSPPQGKRRGHEQFF	-	TRBJ2-1	TRBV27	-
TGTGCCAGCAGTCACTCGGACAGGGGGCCTGGAAACACCATATATTTT	CASSHSDRGPGNTIYF	TRBD1	TRBJ1-3	TRBV6-5	few
TGTGCCAGCAGTCCCCGACTAGCGGGATTCCCCGTGAACAATGAGCAGTTCTTC	CASSPRLAGFPVNNEQFF	TRBD2	TRBJ2-1	TRBV27	-
TGTGCCAGCAGCCCCCAGGACAGGGGCACCGGGGAGCTGTTTTTT	CASSPQDRGTGELFF	TRBD1	TRBJ2-2	TRBV9	many
TGTGCCAGCAGTTTCAGGGGGCCCTATGGCTACACCTTC	CASSFRGPYGYTF	TRBD1	TRBJ1-2	TRBV27	many
TGTGCCAGCAGCGAAGGACGGGTCTACGAGCAGTACTTC	CASSEGRVYEQYF	-	TRBJ2-7	TRBV7-8	-
TGTGCCAGCAAGTTCGAGGGGGCCTCCACCGGGGAGCTGTTTTTT	CASKFEGASTGELFF	TRBD1	TRBJ2-2	TRBV2	once
TGTGCCAGCAGCTTAATAGCGGGAGATCGAGGGTTAATCGGCAGTGAGCAGTTCTTC	CASSLIAGDRGLIGSEQFF	TRBD2	TRBJ2-1	TRBV11-2	many
TGTGCCAGCAGTTTGCCAGGACTCAATCAGCCCCAGCATTTT	CASSLPGLNQPQHF	-	TRBJ1-5	TRBV27	-
TGTGCCAGCAGCGTAGGGAACCATCAGCCCCAGCATTTT	CASSVGNHQPQHF	-	TRBJ1-5	TRBV9	many
TGCGCCAGCAGCCCGGAACGGCTAGCGGGATACAATGAGCAGTTCTTC	CASSPERLAGYNEQFF	TRBD2	TRBJ2-1	TRBV5-1	many
TGTGCCTGGAGTGTTGGGGGAACCACTGAAGCTTTCTTT	CAWSVGGTTEAFF	-	TRBJ1-1	TRBV30	-
TGTGCCAGCAGCGTAGAGGGGACTTGGACAGATACGCAGTATTTT	CASSVEGTWTDTQYF	-	TRBJ2-3	TRBV9	many
TGTGCCAGCAGCGTATTTAGCGGGTTCGGGGCCAACGCCCTGACTTTC	CASSVFSGFGANALTF	TRBD2	TRBJ2-6	TRBV9	many
TGCAGCTTGGCCGGGGGGTACGAGACCCAGTACTTC	CSLAGGYETQYF	TRBD2	TRBJ2-5	TRBV29-1	-
TGTGCCAGCAGCTTAGAGGCAGGGGGAAACACCATATATTTT	CASSLEAGGNTIYF	-	TRBJ1-3	TRBV7-8	-
TGCGCCAGCAGCTTGGACAGTTTGGACGAGACCCAGTACTTC	CASSLDSLDETQYF	-	TRBJ2-5	TRBV5-1	many
TGTGCCAGCAGCTGTACTGTCCCAGAGACCCAGTACTTC	CASSCTVPETQYF	-	TRBJ2-5	TRBV5-5	-
TGTGCCAGCAGGTTAACAGGGGGCCAAGCGGGAGGCACAGATACGCAGTATTTT	CASRLTGGQAGGTDTQYF	-	TRBJ2-3	TRBV11-2	many
TGTGCCAGCAGCGTATATCCCGAGGGGGGAAATGGCTACACCTTC	CASSVYPEGGNGYTF	-	TRBJ1-2	TRBV9	-
TGTGCCTGGAGTGCTTCTAGTAGCAATCAGCCCCAGCATTTT	CAWSASSSNQPQHF	-	TRBJ1-5	TRBV30	many
TGTGCCAGCAGCTTACTCACAGGGGGTACAGGAAACACCATATATTTT	CASSLLTGGTGNTIYF	TRBD1	TRBJ1-3	TRBV7-8	many